The clone carrying this T cell receptor beta chain was detected ten times or more. Its target is not known. Template switching supplied a universal primer site; unique molecular identifiers were carried on the cDNA. TCRdb re-analysed the 5' RACE reads in MiXCR, keeping a single row per CDR3 protein. This sample yields 130,000 to 150,000 distinct CDR3 sequences, of which under 4.5% are seen a single time; around 8.1% belongs to the top ten. Healthy Caucasians, and only they, were the donors. This record comes from a study of identical twins. Regarding the study as a whole: Instead of following the same donors, the conclusions were based on cross-sectional statistical analysis. There was an excess of low generation probability in the out-of-frame alpha sequences that twins shared.

The CDR3 contains 15 residues. Germline V gene sequence: CDR1 SEHNR, CDR2 FQNEAQ (reference sequence). V trimming: 0 bases; J trimming: 5 bases; junction bases outside the gene matches: 7. Sequenced input: memory T cells sorted from blood. The TCR comes from a man aged 18 to 30 in good health. This rearrangement joins TRBV7-9 to TRBJ2-7, with 7 positions matching TRBD1. The CDR3 loop is CASSLAVPTGNEQYF. The CDR3 DNA sequence: TGTGCCAGCAGCTTAGCGGTTCCGACAGGGAACGAGCAGTACTTC. Looking up the rest from reference TRBV7-9 and TRBJ2-7 gives the full variable domain: DTGVSQNPRHKITKRGQNVTFRCDPISEHNRLYWYRQTLGQGPEFLTYFQNEAQLEKSRLLSDRFSAERPKGSFSTLEIQRTEQGDSAMYLCASSLAVPTGNEQYFGPGTRLTVT.